This T cell receptor (beta chain) was captured by sequencing in a study of naive and memory T cell subsets. Findings and limits, study-wide: Between naive and memory subsets, TCR abundance power law exponents differed. Especially in CD8 cells, naive repertoires contained a few larger clonotypes, possibly CD45RA-re-expressing memory cells. Over 90% of naive TCR sequences appeared only once, unlike memory subsets.

This CDR3 comprises 13 residues. CDR1 SGHDN and CDR2 FVKESK come from the germline V gene. V was clipped by 2 bases and J by 6 bases, with 10 bases between them. Two oligonucleotides, mixed equimolar, formed the beta constant-region primer covering TRBC1 and TRBC2. Nested alpha and beta constant-region primers with the SP2 primer drove four PCR rounds on ligated cDNA. TCRdb analysed the UMI-ligation and nested PCR reads with MiXCR anew, one entry per CDR3 protein. The data show approximately 150,000 distinct CDR3 sequences, with around 21% seen just once and about 0.6% held by the top ten. Concerning this clonotype: Its target is not known.

The J gene is TRBJ1-2, the V gene TRBV14; D is unclear. The receptor's source is a human donor in good health. The sequencing sample was made of naive CD8+ T cells from blood. CDR3 region: CASSQLLSDGYTF. In nucleotides, the CDR3 is TGTGCCAGCAGCCAACTGTTGTCGGATGGCTACACCTTC.